The 4 T cell receptor beta chains presented below share a single source sample, sequenced in a study of OX40 agonist ivuxolimab in advanced cancers. Receptor libraries were prepared by the immunoSEQ multiplex PCR assay. Not all clones reach the TCRdb copy of this immuneACCESS table, which keeps in-frame sequences only. Checked studies attribute under half of the gap to unresolved V genes and leave the rest unexplained. A total of under 95,000 clones appear in this sample, roughly 86% of them only once. Of the sample, 6.9% is held by the ten largest clones. The starting material was CD4+ or CD8+ T cells sorted from blood, obtained in a trial of the OX40 agonist ivuxolimab. The receptor set was obtained from an adult with an advanced solid tumor such as melanoma, head and neck, liver or kidney cancer.

This clone has a single count. This rearrangement joins TRBV7-9 to TRBJ2-6, with TRBD1 identical over 7 bases. Germline CDR1 SEHNR, CDR2 FQNEAQ (reference sequence). The CDR3 sequence is 16 residues long. Trimming at V came to 8 bases and at J to 0 bases, leaving 7 bases not matched to a gene. In nucleotides, the CDR3 is TGTGCCAGCGGGGGCCGGGACAGCTCTGGGGCCAACGTCCTGACTTTC. This codes for CASGGRDSSGANVLTF.

J is TRBJ2-3 and V is TRBV7-9, with 7 bases that match TRBD2. The CDR3 is 16 amino acids. With V trimmed by 5 bases and J by 1 base, 9 bases remained unmatched. CDR1 is SEHNR, CDR2 FQNEAQ, per germline (reference sequence). CDR3 bases: TGTGCCAGCAGCCTCGGGGCGGGAGTGGGCACAGATACGCAGTATTTT. This codes for CASSLGAGVGTDTQYF.

This clone was counted between two and nine times. The chain has TRBV5-1 and TRBJ1-4; D is ambiguous. The V end was cut by 5 bases, the J end by 0 bases, with 5 bases between. This CDR3 region has 13 residues. Germline V gene lookup returns CDR1 SGHRS and CDR2 YFSETQ. The CDR3 is CASSKATNEKLFF. The CDR3 region has the DNA TGCGCCAGCAGTAAGGCAACTAATGAAAAACTGTTTTTT.

The chain carries TRBV7-9 and TRBJ1-4, with 8 bases identical to TRBD1. Germline V gene data show CDR1 as SEHNR and CDR2 as FQNEAQ (reference sequence). The CDR3 extends over 17 amino acids. V trimming: 2 bases; J trimming: 5 bases; junction bases outside the gene matches: 10. The CDR3 here is CASSLKGTGSRNEKLFF. The CDR3 DNA follows: TGTGCCAGCAGCTTAAAGGGGACAGGATCGAGAAATGAAAAACTGTTTTTT.